One and the same sample provided the 4 T cell receptor beta chains below, sequenced in a study of CD8 T cells and mutated HIV epitopes. Peptide stimulation included anti-CD28 and anti-CD49d co-stimulation before sorting CD69+CD137+ CD8+ T cells. Identification of KY11-specific CD8+ T cells used peptide stimulation alone, without HLA class I tetramers. The single-cell library used oligo-dT primers with well-specific UMIs, adapting Smart-seq2 and MARS-Seq. The nested PCR combined template-switch oligo forward primers with barcoded reverse primers for TCR alpha and beta. TCRdb used MiXCR to reprocess the single-cell sequencing reads, holding one entry per CDR3 protein. Here the sample spans about 370 distinct CDR3 sequences, roughly 32% being singletons. Their antigens are not known. This specimen was CD8+ T cells from blood cultured with an adapted viral peptide, taken during chronic HIV-1 infection. Sample subset: CD69+CD137+ cells after adapted KY11 peptide stimulation. The origin of the receptors is a woman between 18 and 30 years old with HIV-1 infection.

The gene calls are TRBV29-1 and TRBJ2-1; a weak D match, TRBD1 (6 bases). Germline V CDR1 and CDR2: SQVTM, ANQGSEA. CDR3 length equals 14 residues. V was trimmed by 6 bases and J by 0 bases, leaving 12 bases between them. The CDR3 DNA follows: TGCAGCGTGGAGCTACAGGGCTCCTACAATGAGCAGTTCTTC. Protein product: CSVELQGSYNEQFF.

About this clonotype itself: The junction does not match germline at one end; this may be a read error. The V call is TRBV27, the J call TRBJ2-2, with a tentative D call TRBD2 (5 bases). Germline CDR1 and CDR2: MNHEY and SMNVEV (reference sequence). CDR3 length: 15 amino acids. The CDR3 loop is CASSLSNAPTGELLF. The CDR3 DNA reads TGTGCCAGCAGTTTATCGAACGCTCCCACTGGGGAGCTGCTTTTT.

This clonotype was counted only a few times. The V and J genes are TRBV7-2 and TRBJ2-1; TRBD1 matches at 10 bases. The CDR3 is 16 residues long. V shed 1 base and J 8 bases; nucleotides not matched to a gene: 8. Per germline, CDR1 SGHTA and CDR2 FQGNSA. CDR3 sequence (DNA): TGTGCCAGCAGCTTAGGGGGTCGACAGGGGGCGTATGAGCAGTTCTTC. Translation: CASSLGGRQGAYEQFF.

The V call is TRBV5-1, the J call TRBJ1-5; D gene unclear. The CDR3 is made up of 12 amino acids. Trimming took 7 bases from V and 14 from J, leaving 19 bases between them. CDR1 SGHRS and CDR2 YFSETQ come from the germline V gene. For the CDR3, the DNA is TGCGCCAGCGCCCAGGCAAACTACAATGAGCATTTT. Its protein is CASAQANYNEHF. Supplemented by reference TRBV5-1 and TRBJ1-5, the full variable domain reads KAGVTQTPRYLIKTRGQQVTLSCSPISGHRSVSWYQQTPGQGLQFLFEYFSETQRNKGNFPGRFSGRQFSNSRSEMNVSTLELGDSALYLCASAQANYNEHFGDGTRLSIL.